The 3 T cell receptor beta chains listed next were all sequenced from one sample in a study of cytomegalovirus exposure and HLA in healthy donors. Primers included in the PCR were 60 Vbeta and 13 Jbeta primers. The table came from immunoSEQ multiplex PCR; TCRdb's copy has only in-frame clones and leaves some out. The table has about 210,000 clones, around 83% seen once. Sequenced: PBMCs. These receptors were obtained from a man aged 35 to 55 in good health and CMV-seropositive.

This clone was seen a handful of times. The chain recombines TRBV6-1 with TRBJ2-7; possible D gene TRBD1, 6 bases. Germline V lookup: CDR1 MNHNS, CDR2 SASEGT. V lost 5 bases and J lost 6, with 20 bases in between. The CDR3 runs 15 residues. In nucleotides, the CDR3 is TGTGCCAGCAGTTCCGGGACATCGGGGCTTCCCGAGCAGTACTTC. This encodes CASSSGTSGLPEQYF.

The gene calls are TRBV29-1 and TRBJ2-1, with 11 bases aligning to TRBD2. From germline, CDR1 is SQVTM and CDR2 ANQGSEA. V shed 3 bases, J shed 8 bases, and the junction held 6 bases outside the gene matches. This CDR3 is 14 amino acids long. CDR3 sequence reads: CSVDGLAGGHEQFF. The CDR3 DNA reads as TGCAGCGTTGATGGGCTAGCGGGAGGCCATGAGCAGTTCTTC.

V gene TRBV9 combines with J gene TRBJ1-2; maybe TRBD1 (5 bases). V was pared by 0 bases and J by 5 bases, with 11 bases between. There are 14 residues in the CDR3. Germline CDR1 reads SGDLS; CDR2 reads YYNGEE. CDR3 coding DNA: TGTGCCAGCAGCGTAGATTTTCAGGGATATGGCTACACCTTC. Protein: CASSVDFQGYGYTF.